Following are 6 T cell receptor beta chains from one sample sequenced in a study of blood T cell repertoires in COVID-19 (dated by TCRdb to the early 2020s). Library preparation used the immunoSEQ multiplex PCR assay. Drawn from immuneACCESS, this table holds only the in-frame rearrangements with V and J called that TCRdb kept. Clones are partly lost; checked studies trace under half to an unresolved V gene and leave the rest unexplained. Within this sample are about 140,000 clones, with around 80% of them counted one time only. Around 4% of the sample is taken by the ten largest. Sequencing was done on a sample of peripheral blood. The receptors originated from a man aged 60-69 years with acute or convalescent COVID-19.

The chain couples TRBV9 to TRBJ2-3; D perhaps matches TRBD2 (5 bases). CDR1 SGDLS and CDR2 YYNGEE come from the germline V gene. The CDR3 loop spans 14 amino acids. The V end lost 1 base, the J end lost 5 bases, and 11 bases lay between the germline ends. CDR3 residues: CASSVRGSLDTQYF. The DNA of the CDR3 is TGTGCCAGCAGCGTACGAGGGAGTTTAGATACGCAGTATTTT.

The CDR3 sequence is CASSQGAPEQYF. The CDR3 coding sequence is TGTGCCAGCAGCCAAGGGGCTCCTGAGCAGTACTTC. The gene calls are TRBV4-2 and TRBJ2-7, with unresolved D. In germline, CDR1 is LGHNA, CDR2 YNFKEQ. This CDR3 region has 12 residues. V lost 1 base, J lost 7 bases, and 8 bases lay in between.

The chain has TRBV6-6 and TRBJ1-1; weak D call: TRBD1 (5 bases). This CDR3 is built from 14 residues. Germline V gene data show CDR1 as MNHNY and CDR2 as SVGAGI (reference sequence). Trimming removed 6 bases from V and 5 bases from J, with 16 bases in between. In DNA form, the CDR3 reads TGTGCCAGCAGCAACCAGGGTGGGCGAACTGAAGCTTTCTTT. It yields the protein CASSNQGGRTEAFF.

The rearrangement uses TRBV18 and TRBJ2-1; TRBD1 aligns across 9 bases. This CDR3 contains 16 residues. The germline V gene encodes CDR1 KGHSH and CDR2 LQKENI. Trimming removed 2 bases from V and 8 bases from J; junction bases left unmatched: 10. DNA of the CDR3: TGTGCCAGCTCACCATCGGGACAGGGAATCGGCTATGAGCAGTTCTTC. As protein: CASSPSGQGIGYEQFF. Based on the CDR3 plus reference TRBV18 and TRBJ2-1, the full variable domain is NAGVMQNPRHLVRRRGQEARLRCSPMKGHSHVYWYRQLPEEGLKFMVYLQKENIIDESGMPKERFSAEFPKEGPSILRIQQVVRGDSAAYFCASSPSGQGIGYEQFFGPGTRLTVL.

The chain has TRBV7-6 and TRBJ2-7, with TRBD1 identical over 9 bases. The ends lost 4 bases at V and 2 bases at J; junction bases unmatched: 6. Germline CDR1 reads SGHVS; CDR2 reads FNYEAQ. The CDR3 contains 15 residues. CDR3 residues: CASSSGQGSAYEQYF. CDR3 sequence (DNA): TGTGCCAGCAGCTCGGGACAGGGTTCTGCCTACGAGCAGTACTTC.

This chain links TRBV7-9 with TRBJ2-5; the D is unclear. CDR1 SEHNR and CDR2 FQNEAQ come from the germline V gene (reference sequence). Trimming took off 1 base at V and 7 bases at J, with 10 bases between the two ends. The CDR3 totals 13 residues. DNA of the CDR3: TGTGCCAGCAGCTTAGGGCAGGCTGGGACCCAGTACTTC. Its protein product is CASSLGQAGTQYF.